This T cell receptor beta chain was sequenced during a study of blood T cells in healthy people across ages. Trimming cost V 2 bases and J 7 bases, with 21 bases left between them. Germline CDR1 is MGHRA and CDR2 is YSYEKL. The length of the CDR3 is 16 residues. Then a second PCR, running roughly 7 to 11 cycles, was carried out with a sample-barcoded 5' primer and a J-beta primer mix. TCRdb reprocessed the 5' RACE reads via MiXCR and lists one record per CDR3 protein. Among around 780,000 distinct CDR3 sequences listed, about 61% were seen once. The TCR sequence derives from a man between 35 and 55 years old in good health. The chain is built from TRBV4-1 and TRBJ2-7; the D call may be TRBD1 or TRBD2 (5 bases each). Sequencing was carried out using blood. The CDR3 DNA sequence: TGCGCCAGCAGCCAAAACGACCGGGACCCTCTGTGGGAGCAGTACTTC. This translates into CASSQNDRDPLWEQYF.